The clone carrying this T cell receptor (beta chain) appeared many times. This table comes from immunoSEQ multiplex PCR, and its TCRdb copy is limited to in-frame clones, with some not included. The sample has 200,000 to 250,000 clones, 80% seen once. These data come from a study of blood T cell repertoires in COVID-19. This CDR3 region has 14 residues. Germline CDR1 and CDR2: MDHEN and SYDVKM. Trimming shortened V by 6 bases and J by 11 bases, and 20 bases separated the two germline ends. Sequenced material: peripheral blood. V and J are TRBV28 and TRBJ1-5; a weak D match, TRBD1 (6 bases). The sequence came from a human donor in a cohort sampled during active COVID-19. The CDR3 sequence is CASSYTGTGGAQHF. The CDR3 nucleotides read TGTGCCAGCAGCTATACAGGGACCGGTGGAGCCCAGCATTTT.